This is a list of T cell receptor beta chains from one sample in a study of T cell responses to AZD1222 COVID-19 vaccine. The method was immunoSEQ multiplex PCR; TCRdb's version includes in-frame clones alone and lacks a portion of them. This sample has 210,000 or so clones, with about 92% found just once. Sample: peripheral blood, taken on day 0 of MenACWY control vaccination. These receptors were obtained from an adult in good health. Both conserved end residues are part of each CDR3. D genes are given only for firm matches. Clone size appears in some rows only: once, few, many, or a class for an expanded clone.

size,J,D,V,length,CDR3,DNA
-,TRBJ1-2,-,TRBV29-1,11,CSGVGSYGYTF,TGCAGCGGAGTAGGGTCCTATGGCTACACCTTC
once,TRBJ1-2,TRBD1,TRBV19,15,CASRRLGQANYGYTF,TGTGCCAGTAGGCGACTGGGACAGGCCAACTATGGCTACACCTTC
-,TRBJ1-2,-,TRBV5-1,13,CASSWGANYGYTF,TGCGCCAGCAGCTGGGGCGCAAACTATGGCTACACCTTC
-,TRBJ1-3,-,TRBV11-2,16,CASSLDRAGSGNTIYF,TGTGCCAGCAGCTTAGATCGGGCCGGCTCTGGAAACACCATATATTTT
-,TRBJ2-7,-,TRBV5-1,16,CASSLALTADSYEQYF,TGCGCCAGCAGCTTGGCCTTGACGGCGGACTCCTACGAGCAGTACTTC
-,TRBJ1-1,-,TRBV14,14,CASSQGGPMAEAFF,TGTGCCAGCAGCCAAGGCGGACCCATGGCTGAAGCTTTCTTT
-,TRBJ1-5,-,TRBV19,15,CASSIGVNSNQPQHF,TGTGCCAGTAGTATAGGGGTAAATAGCAATCAGCCCCAGCATTTT
-,TRBJ2-7,TRBD1,TRBV6-6,15,CASSSRRDRGGEQYF,TGTGCCAGCAGTTCTCGCCGGGACAGGGGGGGCGAGCAGTACTTC
-,TRBJ1-6,TRBD1,TRBV7-2,13,CASGQGRYSPLHF,TGTGCCAGTGGACAGGGCCGGTATTCACCCCTCCACTTT
-,TRBJ1-6,-,TRBV5-4,18,CASSWGYGTISYNSPLHF,TGTGCCAGCAGCTGGGGGTACGGGACAATTTCTTATAATTCACCCCTCCACTTT
-,TRBJ2-3,TRBD1,TRBV5-1,14,CASSTGQAPDTQYF,TGCGCCAGCAGCACGGGACAGGCCCCAGATACGCAGTATTTT
-,TRBJ1-1,TRBD1,TRBV3-1/TRBV3-2,16,CASSRLRTGGRTEAFF,TGTGCCAGCAGCCGACTACGCACAGGGGGAAGGACTGAAGCTTTCTTT
-,TRBJ2-2,TRBD2,TRBV4-1,16,CASSQWVAGSTGELFF,TGCGCCAGCAGCCAATGGGTAGCGGGGAGCACCGGGGAGCTGTTTTTT
-,TRBJ1-2,-,TRBV13,13,CASSFAGEAGYTF,TGTGCCAGCAGCTTTGCAGGGGAGGCCGGCTACACCTTC
-,TRBJ2-1,-,TRBV2,11,CASSDQGRLFF,TGTGCCAGCAGTGACCAGGGGAGACTCTTCTTC
-,TRBJ1-2,TRBD1,TRBV28,15,CASSPIDREAAGYTF,TGTGCCAGCAGTCCCATCGACAGGGAAGCTGCTGGCTACACCTTC
-,TRBJ1-4,TRBD1,TRBV28,15,CASLASGTANEKLFF,TGTGCCAGCCTTGCATCCGGGACAGCTAATGAAAAACTGTTTTTT
-,TRBJ2-3,-,TRBV29-1,13,CSGATVSPDTQYF,TGCAGCGGAGCGACAGTTTCCCCAGATACGCAGTATTTT
-,TRBJ1-1,-,TRBV19,11,CASSYAFGAFF,TGTGCCAGCAGTTATGCGTTCGGAGCTTTCTTT
-,TRBJ1-2,-,TRBV6-5,13,CALRVMAHYGYTF,TGTGCTCTGAGAGTTATGGCGCACTATGGCTACACCTTC
-,TRBJ1-4,-,TRBV6-1,14,CASSETGLTEKLFF,TGTGCCAGCAGTGAAACCGGGCTAACTGAAAAACTGTTTTTT
-,TRBJ2-2,-,TRBV29-1,14,CSAIGSQNTGELFF,TGCAGCGCCATAGGATCACAGAACACCGGGGAGCTGTTTTTT
-,TRBJ1-1,-,TRBV13,18,CASSSRAPHSPGDSEAFF,TGTGCCAGCAGCTCAAGAGCCCCCCACAGTCCGGGAGACAGTGAAGCTTTCTTT